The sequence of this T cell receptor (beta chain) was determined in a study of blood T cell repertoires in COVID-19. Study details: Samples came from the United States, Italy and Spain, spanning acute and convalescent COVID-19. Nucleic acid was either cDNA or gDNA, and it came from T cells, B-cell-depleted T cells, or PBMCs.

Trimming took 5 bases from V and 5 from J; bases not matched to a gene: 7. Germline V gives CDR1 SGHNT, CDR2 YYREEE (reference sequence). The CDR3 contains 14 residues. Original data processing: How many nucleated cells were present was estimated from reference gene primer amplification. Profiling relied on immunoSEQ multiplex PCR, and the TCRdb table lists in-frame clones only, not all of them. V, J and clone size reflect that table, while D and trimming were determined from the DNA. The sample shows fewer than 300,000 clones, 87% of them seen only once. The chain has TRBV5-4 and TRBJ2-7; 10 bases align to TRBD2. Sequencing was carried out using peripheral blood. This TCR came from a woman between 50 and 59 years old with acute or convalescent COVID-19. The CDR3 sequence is CASSKREGPHEQYF. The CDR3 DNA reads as TGTGCCAGCAGTAAGCGGGAGGGCCCCCACGAGCAGTACTTC.